This is a list of T cell receptor beta chains from one sample in a study of cytomegalovirus exposure and HLA in healthy donors. Some clones are missing from TCRdb's copy, which holds only in-frame ones; the method was immunoSEQ multiplex PCR. This sample carries some 140,000 clones, about 77% of them seen once, and the ten largest clones take approximately 1.5%. Sequences were obtained from PBMCs. These receptors were taken from a woman between 35 and 50 years old in good health and CMV-seronegative. The CDR3 runs from the conserved cysteine through the conserved F or W. D genes are given only for firm matches. Clone size is not always given. Where it is, it says once, few, many or a class for expanded clones.

v_gene	abundance	j_gene	d_gene	CDR3nt	CDR3aa
TRBV29-1	NA	TRBJ1-2	NA	TGCAGCGTTACATCGACAAGACGATCTAACTATGGCTACACCTTC	CSVTSTRRSNYGYTF
TRBV9	NA	TRBJ2-3	TRBD2	TGTGCCAGCAGCGCGTACAATACCCAGCGGGGGGGAGATACGCAGTATTTT	CASSAYNTQRGGDTQYF
TRBV5-4	NA	TRBJ2-7	NA	TGTGCCAGCAGCTTGTTCATTCGGGGGGCCGGGGAAGAGCAGTACTTC	CASSLFIRGAGEEQYF
TRBV29-1	NA	TRBJ2-1	TRBD2	TGCAGCGTTGGGGGAAGCGGGGCCTACAATGAGCAGTTCTTC	CSVGGSGAYNEQFF
TRBV19	NA	TRBJ1-6	NA	TGTGCCAGTAGTATACAGGGCCAGGGTAGTTCACCCCTCCACTTT	CASSIQGQGSSPLHF
TRBV5-1	once	TRBJ1-6	NA	TGCGCCAGCAGCTTGCAGGGCGATAATTCACCCCTCCACTTT	CASSLQGDNSPLHF
TRBV4-3	NA	TRBJ2-3	TRBD2	TGCGCCAGCAGCCTCCTAGCGGGGTCTTTCACAGATACGCAGTATTTT	CASSLLAGSFTDTQYF
TRBV7-2	few	TRBJ1-5	TRBD1	TGTGCCAGCAGCCCGACAGGGAGGAATCAGCCCCAGCATTTT	CASSPTGRNQPQHF
TRBV5-1	NA	TRBJ2-1	NA	TGCGCCAGCAGCTTCGACAGTTACAATGAGCAGTTCTTC	CASSFDSYNEQFF
TRBV7-8	NA	TRBJ1-1	NA	TGTGCCAGCAGCTTAGTGTATCCCCCGAACACTGAAGCTTTCTTT	CASSLVYPPNTEAFF